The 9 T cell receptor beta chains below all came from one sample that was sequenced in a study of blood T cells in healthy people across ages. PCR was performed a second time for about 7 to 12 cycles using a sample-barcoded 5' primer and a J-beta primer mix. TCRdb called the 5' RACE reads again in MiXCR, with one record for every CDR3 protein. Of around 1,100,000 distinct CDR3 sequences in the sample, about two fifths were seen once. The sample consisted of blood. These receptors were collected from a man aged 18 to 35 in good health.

CDR3 protein: CASSRGGGEQYF. CDR3 DNA: TGTGCCAGCAGTCGCGGGGGCGGTGAGCAGTACTTC. This chain joins TRBV12-3 or TRBV12-4 and TRBJ2-5; D possibly corresponds to TRBD2 (7 bases). The CDR3 length is 12 residues. Trimming removed 5 bases at V and 11 bases at J, with 15 bases between.

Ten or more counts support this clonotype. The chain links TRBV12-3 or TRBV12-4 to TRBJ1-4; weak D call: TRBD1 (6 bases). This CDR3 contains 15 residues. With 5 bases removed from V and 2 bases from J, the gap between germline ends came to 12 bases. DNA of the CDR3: TGTGCCAGCAGTACGGCAGGGGTCACTAATGAAAAACTGTTTTTT. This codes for CASSTAGVTNEKLFF.

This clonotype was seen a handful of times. The CDR3 DNA reads TGTGCCAGCAGCTCACCCCCGAGGACTAGCGGAGTTGAGCAGTTCTTC. This gives the protein CASSSPPRTSGVEQFF. This chain links TRBV13 with TRBJ2-1; TRBD2 matches 10 bases. The CDR3 is 16 residues long. Germline CDR1 PRHDT, CDR2 FYEKMQ (reference sequence). V was pared by 4 bases and J by 9 bases, with 12 bases of the junction left unmatched.

CDR3 coding DNA: TGTGCCAGCGGCTGGGAGGGCCACACTGAAGCTTTCTTT. Its protein is CASGWEGHTEAFF. This sequence joins TRBV7-2 and TRBJ1-1, with no clear D. The length of the CDR3 is 13 residues. V lost 8 bases and J lost 3, with 13 bases in between. The germline gives CDR1 SGHTA, CDR2 FQGNSA.

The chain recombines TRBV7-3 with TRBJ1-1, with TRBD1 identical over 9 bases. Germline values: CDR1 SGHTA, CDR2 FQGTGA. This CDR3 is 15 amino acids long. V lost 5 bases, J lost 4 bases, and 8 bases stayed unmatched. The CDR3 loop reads CASSISTGGRTEAFF. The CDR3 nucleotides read TGTGCCAGCAGCATATCGACAGGGGGGCGCACTGAAGCTTTCTTT. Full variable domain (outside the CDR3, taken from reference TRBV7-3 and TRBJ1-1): GAGVSQTPSNKVTEKGKYVELRCDPISGHTALYWYRQSLGQGPEFLIYFQGTGAADDSGLPNDRFFAVRPEGSVSTLKIQRTERGDSAVYLCASSISTGGRTEAFFGQGTRLTVV.

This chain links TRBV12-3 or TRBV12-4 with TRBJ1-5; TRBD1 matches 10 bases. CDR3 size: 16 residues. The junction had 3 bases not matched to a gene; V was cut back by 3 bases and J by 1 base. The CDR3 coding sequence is TGTGCCAGCAGTTTCGGACAGGGGGTAAGCAATCAGCCCCAGCATTTT. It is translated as CASSFGQGVSNQPQHF.

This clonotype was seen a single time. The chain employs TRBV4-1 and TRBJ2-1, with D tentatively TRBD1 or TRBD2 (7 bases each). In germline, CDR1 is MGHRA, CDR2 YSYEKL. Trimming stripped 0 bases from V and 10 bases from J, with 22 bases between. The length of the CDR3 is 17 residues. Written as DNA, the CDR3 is TGCGCCAGCAGCCAAGAAGTCCAGGGGGGGCCATTGGGGGAGCAGTTCTTC. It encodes CASSQEVQGGPLGEQFF.

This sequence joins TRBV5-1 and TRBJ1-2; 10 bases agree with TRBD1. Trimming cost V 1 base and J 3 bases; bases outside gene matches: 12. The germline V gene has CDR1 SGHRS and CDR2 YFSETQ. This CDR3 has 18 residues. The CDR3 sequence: CASSLWGVVGTGDYGYTF. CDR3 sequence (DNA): TGCGCCAGCAGCTTGTGGGGGGTCGTCGGGACAGGGGACTATGGCTACACCTTC.

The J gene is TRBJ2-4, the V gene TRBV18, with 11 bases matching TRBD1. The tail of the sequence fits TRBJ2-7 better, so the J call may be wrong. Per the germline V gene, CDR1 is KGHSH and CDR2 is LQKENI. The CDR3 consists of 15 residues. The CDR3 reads CASSVPGQGDYEQYF. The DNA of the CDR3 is TGTGCCAGCTCAGTTCCGGGACAGGGGGACTACGAGCAGTACTTC.